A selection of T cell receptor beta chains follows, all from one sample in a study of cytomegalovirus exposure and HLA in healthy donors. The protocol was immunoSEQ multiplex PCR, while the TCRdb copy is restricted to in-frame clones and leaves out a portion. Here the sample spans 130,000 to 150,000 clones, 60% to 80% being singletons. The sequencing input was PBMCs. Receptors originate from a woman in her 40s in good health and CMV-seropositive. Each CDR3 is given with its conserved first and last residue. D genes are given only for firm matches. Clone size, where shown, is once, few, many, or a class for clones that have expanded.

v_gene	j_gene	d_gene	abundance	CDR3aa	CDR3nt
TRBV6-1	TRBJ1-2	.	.	CASSDLYGYTF	TGTGCCAGCAGTGACCTTTATGGCTACACCTTC
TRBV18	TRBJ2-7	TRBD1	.	CASSPNRGLSYEQYF	TGTGCCAGCTCACCCAACAGGGGGCTAAGTTACGAGCAGTACTTC
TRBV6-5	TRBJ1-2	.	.	CASSKDRNSNYGYTF	TGTGCCAGCAGTAAGGACAGAAACTCTAACTATGGCTACACCTTC
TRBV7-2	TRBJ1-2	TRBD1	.	CASSRLQGGGYTF	TGTGCCAGCAGCCGTCTTCAGGGGGGCGGCTACACCTTC
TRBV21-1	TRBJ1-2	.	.	CASSKGHYTRNYGYTF	TGTGCCAGCAGCAAAGGTCATTATACGAGGAACTATGGCTACACCTTC
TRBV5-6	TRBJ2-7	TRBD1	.	CASSNRGLSSYEQYF	TGTGCCAGCAGCAACAGGGGCTTGAGCTCCTACGAGCAGTACTTC
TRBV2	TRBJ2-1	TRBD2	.	CATSTAGVNEQFF	TGTGCCACGAGTACAGCGGGGGTCAATGAGCAGTTCTTC
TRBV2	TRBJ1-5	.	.	CASSLLQGFVNQPQHF	TGTGCCAGCAGCCTTCTTCAGGGGTTCGTCAATCAGCCCCAGCATTTT
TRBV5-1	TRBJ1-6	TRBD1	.	CASSSGQENSPLHF	TGCGCCAGCAGCTCGGGACAGGAGAATTCACCCCTCCACTTT
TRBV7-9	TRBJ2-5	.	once	CASSVPLETQYF	TGTGCCAGCAGCGTACCACTCGAGACCCAGTACTTC
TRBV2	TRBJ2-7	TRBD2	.	CASTAGGGRYF	TGTGCCAGCACCGCGGGGGGGGGCAGGTACTTC